This T cell receptor (beta chain) is from a study of read filtering for tumor transcriptome and immune sequencing. Study context: Patients were 17 male and 11 to 15 female, mean age roughly 70 years, range about 47 to 85. Per sample, TCR-region reads ranged about 4 to 10.27 million by IR-seq, about 75 to 1,300 by RNA-seq.

General study points: IR-seq captured clonotypes deeper and more reliably than RNA-seq. Without single-read clonotypes, shared clonotype proportions correlated more between IR-seq and RNA-seq.

This clonotype appeared many times. The antigen is not known. The library was built from around 380 ng RNA with molecular barcoded adaptors for alpha/delta and beta/gamma chains. TCRdb reprocessed the reads via MiXCR and lists one record per CDR3 protein. The table has some 39,000 distinct CDR3 sequences, less than 15% seen once. Trimming removed 1 base at V and 9 bases at J, with 13 bases between. The CDR3 is made up of 12 amino acids. The germline V gene encodes CDR1 GTSNPN and CDR2 SVGIG (reference sequence). Material: a population of CD138-negative cells sorted from bone marrow. The source is a donor aged 40 or older with multiple myeloma. The rearrangement links TRBV30 to TRBJ2-7; D could derive from TRBD1 or TRBD2 (5 bases each). The DNA for the CDR3 is TGTGCCTGGAGTGGGCAGGGCGGAGGGCAGTACTTC. Residues: CAWSGQGGGQYF.